Below are 32 T cell receptor beta chains sequenced from a single sample in a study of human T cells and chemical hapten exposure. The time point: patch test 2, 6 weeks after DPC sensitization. As to treatment: therapeutic diphenylcyclopropenone sensitization with weekly scalp DPC. One entry per CDR3 protein results from TCRdb running MiXCR on the RACE reads. The sample holds under 100,000 distinct CDR3 sequences; roughly 10% are singletons and the top ten take 2% to 3%. The input for sequencing was whole blood, taken in connection with sensitization to the hapten diphenylcyclopropenone (DPC). The receptors stem from a woman between 25 and 40 years old with alopecia areata. Some clones in this sample may be carry-over from other donors' samples.

The chain recombines TRBV2 with TRBJ2-3; TRBD2 might be the D (5 bases). CDR1 is SNHLY and CDR2 is FYNNEI in the germline V gene. The CDR3 totals 14 residues. Trimming removed 3 bases from V and 2 bases from J, with 9 bases in between. In nucleotides, the CDR3 is TGTGCCAGCAGTGATGAGGGCCCCACAGATACGCAGTATTTT. Its translation is CASSDEGPTDTQYF.

This clonotype showed up many times. CDR3 in amino acids: CSVDRPGQTNEQFF. Here the CDR3 DNA reads TGCAGCGTTGACCGCCCGGGACAGACCAATGAGCAGTTCTTC. This chain joins TRBV29-1 and TRBJ2-1, with TRBD1 matching over 7 bases. CDR1 and CDR2 from the germline V gene are SQVTM and ANQGSEA. The CDR3 covers 14 residues. Germline trimming cut 3 bases from V and 6 bases from J; bases unmatched to any gene: 8.

This clonotype was detected ten times or more. The V gene is TRBV12-3 or TRBV12-4, the J gene TRBJ2-6; D may be TRBD2 (5 bases). The CDR3 totals 16 residues. Trimming shortened V by 6 bases and J by 1 base, and 13 bases separated the two germline ends. The CDR3 spells CASRLTRGSGANVLTF. The CDR3 nucleotides read TGTGCCAGCAGACTGACACGGGGATCTGGGGCCAACGTCCTGACTTTC.

This clonotype occurred a few times. The V and J genes are TRBV5-4 and TRBJ1-1; 10 positions match TRBD1. The germline CDR1 and CDR2 sequences are SGHNT and YYREEE (reference sequence). This CDR3 spans 15 amino acids. V shed 4 bases, J shed 3 bases, and the junction held 6 bases outside the gene matches. DNA for the CDR3: TGTGCCAGCAGCCAACGGGACAGGGGAGACACTGAAGCTTTCTTT. Translated, it gives CASSQRDRGDTEAFF.

This clonotype has at least ten counts. The V gene is TRBV28, the J gene TRBJ2-3, with D hard to call. The CDR3 is 12 residues long. Trimming removed 5 bases from V and 2 bases from J, with 5 bases in between. Germline V gives CDR1 MDHEN, CDR2 SYDVKM. CDR3 DNA: TGTGCCAGCAGTCTCTTCACAGATACGCAGTATTTT. This codes for CASSLFTDTQYF.

The genes are TRBV15 and TRBJ2-1, with D possibly TRBD1 on 5 matching bases. From germline, CDR1 is LNHNV and CDR2 YYDKDF (reference sequence). The CDR3 is 11 amino acids. The V gene lost 1 base and the J gene lost 15 bases, with 10 bases spanning the gap. Here the CDR3 reads CATSRGPGRFF. DNA for the CDR3: TGTGCCACCAGCAGAGGGCCAGGGCGGTTCTTC.

The chain employs TRBV7-2 and TRBJ1-5; TRBD1 agrees at 8 bases. V shed 2 bases and J 3 bases; nucleotides not matched to a gene: 6. The CDR3 length is 16 residues. Germline V gene data show CDR1 as SGHTA and CDR2 as FQGNSA. CDR3 loop: CASSLLGQGLNQPQHF. As DNA, the CDR3 is TGTGCCAGCAGCTTACTCGGACAGGGACTCAATCAGCCCCAGCATTTT.

Only a few counts were recorded for this clonotype. The rearrangement uses TRBV6-2 or TRBV6-3 and TRBJ1-2; no definite D call. V was trimmed by 8 bases and J by 8 bases, leaving 15 bases between them. The CDR3 is 12 residues long. Germline V gene sequence: CDR1 MNHEY, CDR2 SVGEGT. The DNA for the CDR3 is TGTGCCAGCCAGGCCCCACTATGGGGCTACACCTTC. Translated: CASQAPLWGYTF.

This clonotype has ten or more counts. The CDR3 nucleotides are TGTGCCACCAGCCCCCGTCAAAGCGGGGAGCTGTTTTTT. Its translation is CATSPRQSGELFF. This rearrangement joins TRBV15 to TRBJ2-2; D unresolved. Trimming shortened V by 5 bases and J by 7 bases, and 11 bases separated the two germline ends. This CDR3 contains 13 residues. Germline V gene lookup returns CDR1 LNHNV and CDR2 YYDKDF (reference sequence).

This clonotype occurred many times. The rearrangement joins TRBV24-1 to TRBJ2-1; D not certain. The CDR3 totals 13 residues. Trimming cost V 7 bases and J 2 bases, with 8 bases left between them. Germline V CDR1 and CDR2: KGHDR, SFDVKD. The CDR3 spells CATSGIAYNEQFF. In nucleotides, the CDR3 is TGTGCCACCAGCGGTATCGCCTACAATGAGCAGTTCTTC.

V gene TRBV6-2 or TRBV6-3 combines with J gene TRBJ2-7; 11 bases map to TRBD2. The ends lost 5 bases at V and 4 bases at J; junction bases unmatched: 7. CDR1 and CDR2 from the germline V gene are MNHEY and SVGEGT. The CDR3 runs 15 residues. The CDR3 DNA reads as TGTGCCAGCAGTCTTAAACTAGCGGGGGAGTACGAGCAGTACTTC. Translated: CASSLKLAGEYEQYF.

Ten or more counts support this clonotype. The genes are TRBV29-1 and TRBJ2-7; D gene unclear. The germline CDR1 and CDR2 sequences are SQVTM and ANQGSEA. The V and J ends lost 4 bases and 2 bases respectively, with 9 bases between them. There are 12 residues in the CDR3. The CDR3 DNA reads as TGCAGCGTTGTAAGGAACACCTACGAGCAGTACTTC. Its translation: CSVVRNTYEQYF.

The rearrangement links TRBV6-2 or TRBV6-3 to TRBJ1-1; D is unclear. Trimming shortened V by 0 bases and J by 9 bases, and 11 bases separated the two germline ends. The germline gives CDR1 MNHEY, CDR2 SVGEGT. The CDR3 spans 13 residues. CDR3 bases: TGTGCCAGCAGTTACTCGATCGAAGCCAAAGCTTTCTTT. Its protein is CASSYSIEAKAFF.

The table lists this clonotype with a few counts. The V gene is TRBV2, the J gene TRBJ1-6; TRBD1 matches at 10 bases. The CDR3 contains 16 residues. Germline V gene lookup returns CDR1 SNHLY and CDR2 FYNNEI. The V gene end was trimmed by 6 bases and the J gene end by 5 bases; junction bases not matched to a gene: 7. CDR3 in DNA: TGTGCCAGCAGGGCTTTTGGGACAGGGGATAATTCACCCCTCCACTTT. Its protein is CASRAFGTGDNSPLHF.

Many counts were recorded for this clonotype. The chain links TRBV20-1 to TRBJ2-7; D is perhaps TRBD2 (6 bases). V shed 6 bases and J shed 5 bases, with 23 bases lying between them. CDR3 size: 15 residues. Germline V gives CDR1 DFQATT, CDR2 SNEGSKA (reference sequence). The CDR3 is CSATPGTEWSHEQYF. CDR3 sequence (DNA): TGCAGTGCGACCCCCGGGACTGAGTGGTCCCACGAGCAGTACTTC.

This clonotype has at least ten counts. V gene TRBV3-1 combines with J gene TRBJ1-1; D unresolved. V was cut by 3 bases and J by 2 bases, with 7 bases left in between. This CDR3 is built from 13 residues. Germline CDR1 and CDR2: LGHDT and YNNKEL (reference sequence). The CDR3 region has the DNA TGTGCCAGCAGCCAGACGGTTAACACTGAAGCTTTCTTT. It translates to CASSQTVNTEAFF.

This clonotype was seen many times. This rearrangement joins TRBV28 to TRBJ2-7, with D tentatively TRBD2 (6 bases). CDR1 is MDHEN, CDR2 SYDVKM, per germline. The CDR3 covers 13 residues. The germline V and J ends were trimmed by 3 bases and 4 bases, with 10 bases remaining between them. The CDR3 nucleotides are TGTGCCAGCAGTTTGGGCGGGACTTACGAGCAGTACTTC. It translates to CASSLGGTYEQYF.

This clonotype has just a few counts. The chain joins TRBV5-1 to TRBJ2-3; D is unclear. Trimming removed 0 bases from V and 2 bases from J, with 4 bases in between. The CDR3 is made up of 13 amino acids. Germline V gene lookup returns CDR1 SGHRS and CDR2 YFSETQ. The CDR3 loop is CASSLGFTDTQYF. CDR3 sequence (DNA): TGCGCCAGCAGCTTGGGCTTCACAGATACGCAGTATTTT.

Many counts were recorded for this clonotype. The chain recombines TRBV20-1 with TRBJ2-1, with no clear D. V dropped 1 base and J dropped 4 bases, with 14 bases sitting between them. There are 15 residues in the CDR3. Germline values: CDR1 DFQATT, CDR2 SNEGSKA (reference sequence). Written as DNA, the CDR3 is TGCAGTGCTAGAGGAGACGGACGTGGATACAATGAGCAGTTCTTC. It yields the protein CSARGDGRGYNEQFF.

The gene calls are TRBV3-1 and TRBJ1-2; 9 bases align to TRBD1. The CDR3 length is 15 residues. CDR1 and CDR2 (germline): LGHDT, YNNKEL (reference sequence). J was trimmed by 1 base and V by 5 bases; bases with no gene match: 5. The CDR3 is CASSNRGRDNYGYTF. In DNA, the CDR3 is TGTGCCAGCAGCAACAGGGGGCGCGATAACTATGGCTACACCTTC.

This clonotype was counted ten times or more. V usage is TRBV29-1 and J usage is TRBJ1-2, with no clear D. The CDR3 loop spans 11 amino acids. Between the trimmed V and J ends, which lost 8 bases and 12 bases, there was a span of 19 bases. From germline, CDR1 is SQVTM and CDR2 ANQGSEA. CDR3 nucleotide sequence: TGCAGCTCTAGGAGAGAGCTGGGGAACACCTTC. Amino acid sequence: CSSRRELGNTF.

This clonotype was seen at least ten times. The chain carries TRBV6-2 or TRBV6-3 and TRBJ1-1; D unresolved. The CDR3 covers 15 residues. The V end lost 0 bases, the J end lost 1 base, and 9 bases lay between the germline ends. Germline values: CDR1 MNHEY, CDR2 SVGEGT. CDR3 region: CASSYSGIQNTEAFF. CDR3 DNA: TGTGCCAGCAGTTACTCAGGAATCCAGAACACTGAAGCTTTCTTT.

This clonotype appeared many times. This chain connects TRBV20-1 to TRBJ1-1; D gene ambiguous. Trimming took 0 bases from V and 0 from J, leaving 14 bases between them. This CDR3 is built from 16 residues. In germline, CDR1 is DFQATT, CDR2 SNEGSKA (reference sequence). The CDR3 sequence is CSARESGYSVNTEAFF. The DNA of the CDR3 is TGCAGTGCTAGAGAATCGGGGTATTCGGTGAACACTGAAGCTTTCTTT.

The V call is TRBV28, the J call TRBJ1-6; D is uncertain. Germline V CDR1 and CDR2: MDHEN, SYDVKM. The CDR3 length is 10 residues. V was trimmed by 8 bases and J by 13 bases, leaving 9 bases between them. The CDR3 reads CASLSGPLHF. CDR3 nucleotides: TGTGCCAGCCTGAGTGGGCCCCTCCACTTT. Together with reference TRBV28 and TRBJ1-6, the CDR3 gives the full variable domain: DVKVTQSSRYLVKRTGEKVFLECVQDMDHENMFWYRQDPGLGLRLIYFSYDVKMKEKGDIPEGYSVSREKKERFSLILESASTNQTSMYLCASLSGPLHFGNGTRLTVT.

This clonotype has at least ten counts. This CDR3 is CASSPGQGGESPLHF. The CDR3 nucleotides are TGTGCCAGCAGCCCCGGACAGGGAGGCGAATCACCCCTCCACTTT. The V call is TRBV7-9, the J call TRBJ1-6, with TRBD1 matching 8 bases. CDR1 and CDR2 from the germline V gene are SEHNR and FQNEAQ (reference sequence). J gave up 10 bases and V 5 bases, and 10 bases lay outside the gene matches. This CDR3 has 15 residues.

Comments on this clonotype: A much bigger clone sits one base away, suggesting this may be a read error. The CDR3 end shows no conserved phenylalanine or tryptophan, and so a read error is likely. This chain links TRBV11-2 with TRBJ2-7; tentatively, D is TRBD1 or TRBD2 (5 bases each). This CDR3 contains 13 residues. The germline CDR1 and CDR2 sequences are SGHAT and FQNNGV. Trimming removed 4 bases at V and 4 bases at J, with 11 bases between. This CDR3 reads CASSSRGAYEQYC. The DNA of the CDR3 is TGTGCCAGCAGCTCCAGAGGGGCATACGAGCAGTACTGC.

In this sample, this clonotype turned up many times. The genes are TRBV4-3 and TRBJ2-1; D remains ambiguous. Germline assignment: CDR1 LGHNA and CDR2 YSLEER. V shed 0 bases and J shed 0 bases, with 6 bases lying between them. The CDR3 loop spans 15 amino acids. CDR3 sequence (DNA): TGCGCCAGCAGCCAAGACACAAGCTCCTACAATGAGCAGTTCTTC. Its translation is CASSQDTSSYNEQFF.

This clonotype was seen many times. The rearrangement joins TRBV29-1 to TRBJ2-1, with 7 bases aligning to TRBD2. The CDR3 runs to 12 residues. CDR1 and CDR2 from the germline V gene are SQVTM and ANQGSEA. V was clipped by 5 bases and J by 7 bases; unmatched bases: 5. The CDR3 protein is CSVQGLLNEQFF. CDR3 sequence (DNA): TGCAGCGTTCAGGGACTACTAAATGAGCAGTTCTTC.

There are a few counts of this clonotype. This chain links TRBV28 with TRBJ2-7; D is unclear. Trimming cost V 7 bases and J 6 bases, with 16 bases left between them. This CDR3 has 13 residues. Germline values: CDR1 MDHEN, CDR2 SYDVKM. In DNA form, the CDR3 reads TGTGCCAGCAAAGGGTCTGGAACCGGCGAGCAGTACTTC. This codes for CASKGSGTGEQYF. The variable domain in full, completed from reference TRBV28 and TRBJ2-7, reads DVKVTQSSRYLVKRTGEKVFLECVQDMDHENMFWYRQDPGLGLRLIYFSYDVKMKEKGDIPEGYSVSREKKERFSLILESASTNQTSMYLCASKGSGTGEQYFGPGTRLTVT.

This clonotype was detected only a few times. The V and J genes are TRBV20-1 and TRBJ2-5; D assignment may be TRBD1 or TRBD2 (5 bases each). This CDR3 has 15 amino acids. The V end lost 3 bases, the J end lost 4 bases, and 18 bases lay between the germline ends. Germline V gene data show CDR1 as DFQATT and CDR2 as SNEGSKA (reference sequence). Here the CDR3 reads CSARGEPPSGETQYF. The CDR3, as DNA: TGCAGTGCTAGGGGGGAGCCACCCTCTGGAGAGACCCAGTACTTC.

This clonotype was counted many times. The V call is TRBV20-1, the J call TRBJ2-7; 9 bases are shared with TRBD2. Germline assignment: CDR1 DFQATT and CDR2 SNEGSKA (reference sequence). The CDR3 covers 13 residues. V shed 4 bases, J shed 1 base, and the junction held 2 bases outside the gene matches. The CDR3 region has the DNA TGCAGTGCTACGGCGGGAGGGTCCTACGAGCAGTACTTC. This translates into CSATAGGSYEQYF.

The table lists this clonotype with many counts. The V and J genes are TRBV20-1 and TRBJ2-1, with D perhaps matching TRBD2 (6 bases). The V gene lost 1 base and the J gene lost 10 bases, with 26 bases spanning the gap. Germline-derived CDR1 and CDR2 are DFQATT and SNEGSKA (reference sequence). This CDR3 has 17 amino acids. This CDR3 reads CSARGTRDSRPAREQFF. DNA for the CDR3: TGCAGTGCTAGAGGTACCCGGGACTCCAGACCCGCTAGGGAGCAGTTCTTC.